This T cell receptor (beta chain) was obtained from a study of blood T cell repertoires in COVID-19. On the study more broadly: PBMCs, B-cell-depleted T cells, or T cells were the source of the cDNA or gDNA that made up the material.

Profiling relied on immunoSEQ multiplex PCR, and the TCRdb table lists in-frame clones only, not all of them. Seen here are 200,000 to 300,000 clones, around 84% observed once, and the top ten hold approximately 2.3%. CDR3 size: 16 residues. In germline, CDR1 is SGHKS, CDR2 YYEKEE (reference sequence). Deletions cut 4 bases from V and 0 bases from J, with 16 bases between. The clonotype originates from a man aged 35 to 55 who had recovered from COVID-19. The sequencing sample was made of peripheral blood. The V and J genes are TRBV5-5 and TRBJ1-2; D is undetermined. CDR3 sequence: CASSPQVGRPNYGYTF. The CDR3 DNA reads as TGTGCCAGCAGCCCCCAGGTGGGCCGCCCTAACTATGGCTACACCTTC.